This entry features one T cell receptor (beta chain) sequence. The antigen it recognizes is unknown. No clone much larger than this one lies a single base away; base qualities are absent. The data originate from a study of regulatory T cells in long-lasting Graves disease (dated by TCRdb to the early 2020s). Study-level background: Patients with newly diagnosed Graves' disease had been on antithyroid drugs for under 3 months. Patients with persistent Graves' disease were compared with patients with newly diagnosed Graves' disease using TCR sequencing and RNA sequencing of peripheral blood. The study took place in China and was registered as a clinical trial. A total of some 33 samples were covered by TCR sequencing, comprising around 13 persistent and some 20 newly diagnosed Graves' disease patients.

Preparation of the library involved multiplex PCR. Sequencing used an Illumina HiSeq 4000. To build TCR beta libraries, CDR3 regions were amplified by Arm-PCR using iRepertoire HTBI primers. Gel purification was performed on PCR products prior to sequencing. Regarding the original processing steps: Across samples, approximately 68 TRBV and 13 to 15 TRBJ segments were identified and used for gene usage analysis of CDR3 amino acid clonotypes. Filtered high-quality paired reads were merged into contigs using COPE and FqMerger. BLAST was used to align contigs to IMGT TRBV, TRBD and TRBJ reference genes, with CDR3 defined following IMGT. Highly expanded clones were defined as clonotypes with a frequency above 0.1%. Shannon entropy served as the measure of repertoire diversity, while the Gini coefficient captured V-J evenness. Public clonotypes were defined as clonotypes shared by more than one individual. In-frame beta chains were kept once TCRdb had trimmed the public reads at Q25 with fastp and called clones with MiXCR. Each CDR3 protein appears once, grouped with its most common genes and DNA. The V and J calls were determined by TCRdb, not by the authors. The sample table shows fewer than 650,000 distinct CDR3 sequences, and about 15% are seen once. The ten largest clonotypes hold 9.5% to 15% of the sample.

The label giving this sample's time point can be read as: newly diagnosed GD, antithyroid drugs for less than 3 months. For both TCR sequencing and RNA sequencing, RNA was extracted from PBMCs using TRIzol. The diagnosis of Graves' disease was made according to American Thyroid Association guidelines. The patients came from an endocrinology department in Xi'an, China. From each patient, about 8.9 milliliters of peripheral blood was collected into an EDTA anticoagulant tube. Ficoll Paque Plus density gradient separation was used to isolate PBMCs, and no further T cell sorting was done. RNA quality was checked with an Agilent 2100 Bioanalyzer and agarose gel, and concentration with a NanoDrop 2000. What the study reported, not specific to this receptor: Compared with newly diagnosed patients, patients with persistent Graves' disease had lower TCR Shannon entropy and fewer highly expanded clones, which suggests clonal expansion. Persistent patients shared more public clonotypes among themselves (around 2,500) than newly diagnosed patients did (about 900). As a limitation, the authors acknowledged that the small sample size may reduce accuracy. Sequencing and analysis were restricted to the TCR beta chain. Peripheral blood alone was examined, since thyroid tissue, which constituted the primary lesion, could not be accessed.

The sample was also linked to a second study, of T cells in Graves' hyperthyroidism and ophthalmopathy. The second investigation adds: A patient counted as having stable Graves' hyperthyroidism if no progression to ophthalmopathy occurred over 18 months of follow-up. Hyperthyroidism patients were newly diagnosed, had a disease duration of under 2 months, and were aged 18 to 65 years. Any patient with an uncontrolled infection, another autoimmune disease, pregnancy or lactation was excluded. Diagnoses were based on clinical symptoms, serum thyroxine and TRAb, thyroid ultrasound and orbital computed tomography. The TCR CDR3 was subjected to a first round of RT-PCR using the HTBI primer set and the Qiagen OneStep RT-PCR kit. Most expanded thyroid clonotypes (frequency above 0.001) were also found in blood, which suggests that blood repertoires may mirror thyroid immune responses. Ophthalmopathy was separated from stable hyperthyroidism by a 13 V-J signature model, with over 85% sensitivity and 81% to 82% specificity obtained in cross-validation and 80%/75% obtained in testing. In validation, progression to ophthalmopathy was predicted by the model with 65% to 71% sensitivity and 72% to 80% specificity, a median of about 6 months before onset. A discovery cohort of about a hundred patients, 43 with Graves' ophthalmopathy and fewer than 65 with stable Graves' hyperthyroidism, was used to find distinguishing TCR V-J signatures. Whether ophthalmopathy could be predicted prospectively was tested in an independent validation cohort made up of 18 hyperthyroidism patients plus 17 patients who later progressed to ophthalmopathy. The 95 to 100 discovery patients were randomly split 7:3 into training and test sets. In addition, the study compared T-cell repertoires in thyroid tissue and in blood from roughly 6 Graves' hyperthyroidism patients. Following sampling, methimazole starting at 30 mg daily was given to hyperthyroidism patients, and high-dose intravenous methylprednisolone was given to ophthalmopathy patients. Libraries were constructed in a second round of multiplex PCR, after which size selection and purification were performed. Paired-end sequencing of the libraries was performed with 100 bp reads on an Illumina HiSeq2000. SOAPnuke was used to process the raw data, removing reads that contained adapters or uncalled bases, had a mean Phred below 15, or lacked an exact match to the constant primer or identifier. COPE v1.2.5 was used to merge the high-quality paired reads, and each unique nucleotide sequence was defined as a clonotype. MiTCR v1.1 was used to align clonotypes to the IMGT TRBV, TRBD and TRBJ reference segments. Only V-J combinations with frequency above 0.0001, covering roughly 99% of repertoires, were analysed. The TCS score was defined as the ratio of F50 (clonal expansion) to E x V (chaos), calculated using BLOSUM62-based TCRdist between CDR3 peptides within each V-J. Welch's t-statistics and random forest reduced 450 to 600 V-J features to 13, which were used in a naive Bayes classifier (R e1071). No statistical method was used to fix the sample size in advance, and group allocation was not hidden from the investigators. The paper reports TCR Vbeta CDR3 sequencing of about 140 peripheral blood samples: around 45 ophthalmopathy, some 80 hyperthyroidism and around 17 progressor patients.

This sequence originates from a man younger than 35 with Graves disease. Donor details come from another sample of the same person, matched by shared clones. The specimen was peripheral blood mononuclear cells (PBMCs), collected at new diagnosis, from a patient treated with antithyroid drugs.

The CDR3 in this case is CASSQDGTLVQQYF. The DNA sequence follows: TGTGCCAGCAGCCAAGATGGAACCCTGGTACAGCAGTATTTT. The receptor chain draws on TRBV11-1 and TRBJ2-3; the D gene assignment is ambiguous. CDR1 and CDR2 are drawn from the germline V gene (reference sequence): SGHAT, FQDESV. V is pared back by 5 bases and J by 11 bases, with 20 bases lying between the germline termini. There are 14 amino acids in the CDR3, from cysteine to phenylalanine inclusive. The retained sequence is limited to the CDR3, 42 bases, with the frame set at the first base. The CDR3, completed at both ends by the reference TRBV11-1 and TRBJ2-3 genes, gives the full variable domain EAEVAQSPRYKITEKSQAVAFWCDPISGHATLYWYRQILGQGPELLVQFQDESVVDDSQLPKDRFSAERLKGVDSTLKIQPAELGDSAMYLCASSQDGTLVQQYFGPGTRLTVL.